These T cell receptor beta chains were read from a single sample in a study of siplizumab effects on memory and regulatory T cells. Sequencing was performed with immunoSEQ multiplex PCR; in TCRdb, only in-frame clones are kept and a portion is missing. The repertoire includes 70,000 to 95,000 clones, around 97% of them detected once, and around 0.029% sits in the top ten. The sample consisted of naive CD4+ T cells sorted from blood. All receptors derive from a human donor in good health. The CDR3 runs from the conserved cysteine through the conserved F or W. D genes are given only for firm matches. Only some rows state a clone size, as once, few, many or a class for expanded clones.

>-|-|TRBV6-5|TRBJ2-7
TGTGCCAGCGGCCGAAAACCGGGTTCCTACGAGCAGTACTTC
CASGRKPGSYEQYF
>-|-|TRBV10-2|TRBJ1-5
TGCGCCACACGAGGAGGCGGATCTAATCAGCCCCAGCATTTT
CATRGGGSNQPQHF
>-|-|TRBV2|TRBJ2-2
TGTGCCAGCAGTGATGGGCGAGCGAACACCGGGGAGCTGTTTTTT
CASSDGRANTGELFF
>TRBD2|-|TRBV19|TRBJ2-1
TGTGCCAGTAGTATTTTTGGACTAGCGGGGGCCTCCGTATACAATGAGCAGTTCTTC
CASSIFGLAGASVYNEQFF
>-|-|TRBV2|TRBJ1-6
TGTGCCAGCATAGGGGGGGTGGGGAATTCACCCCTCCACTTT
CASIGGVGNSPLHF
>-|once|TRBV5-1|TRBJ1-3
TGCGCCAGCAGGGAGTCCCTCTCTGGAAACACCATATATTTT
CASRESLSGNTIYF
>TRBD1|-|TRBV4-2|TRBJ2-7
TGTGCCAGCAGCCAAAGGACAGGGGGCGGCGAGCAGTACTTC
CASSQRTGGGEQYF
>-|-|TRBV27|TRBJ1-5
TGTGCCAGCAGTTTAACGACAGCTAGCAATCAGCCCCAGCATTTT
CASSLTTASNQPQHF
>-|-|TRBV5-4|TRBJ2-7
TGTGCCACCACGACCGGAGTCAGCGACCTGCACTACGAGCAGTACTTC
CATTTGVSDLHYEQYF
>-|-|TRBV6-1|TRBJ2-3
TGTGCCAGCAGAGGACAGTATACGCAGTATTTT
CASRGQYTQYF
>TRBD1|-|TRBV5-4|TRBJ2-4
TGTGCCAGCAGCTTAACCGATGGACAGGGCTCGGGCATTCAGTACTTC
CASSLTDGQGSGIQYF
>TRBD1|-|TRBV19|TRBJ1-4
TGTGCCAGTACTCGAGGCCCGGGACAGGCTGATGAAAAACTGTTTTTT
CASTRGPGQADEKLFF
>TRBD1|once|TRBV28|TRBJ1-1
TGTGCCAGCAGCGACAGGGGGCGTACTGAAGCTTTCTTT
CASSDRGRTEAFF
>-|-|TRBV6-4|TRBJ1-6
TGTGCCAGCAGTCCCCGGGACACCTATAATTCACCCCTCCACTTT
CASSPRDTYNSPLHF
>-|-|TRBV14|TRBJ1-6
TGTGCCAGCACGGCAGGGATTAATTCACCCCTCCACTTT
CASTAGINSPLHF
>-|-|TRBV6-6|TRBJ1-1
TGTGCCAGCAGTTACTCTACAGGAAAGAACACTGAAGCTTTCTTT
CASSYSTGKNTEAFF
>-|-|TRBV7-9|TRBJ2-1
TGTGCCAGCAGCTTACAGGGGGGGTTAGTGCAGTTCTTC
CASSLQGGLVQFF
>TRBD1|-|TRBV9|TRBJ1-1
TGTGCCAGCAGCTCTATGGACAGGCCTGAAGCTTTCTTT
CASSSMDRPEAFF
>-|-|TRBV6-5|TRBJ2-1
TGTGCCAGCAGTTACCGGAAGGGGGGCAATGAGCAGTTCTTC
CASSYRKGGNEQFF
>-|-|TRBV9|TRBJ1-6
TGTGCCAGCAGCGTCGATTATAATTCACCCCTCCACTTT
CASSVDYNSPLHF
>-|once|TRBV7-9|TRBJ2-4
TGTGCCAGCAGCTTAGTGGGCTTCAAAAACATTCAGTACTTC
CASSLVGFKNIQYF
>TRBD2|-|TRBV14|TRBJ2-2
TGTGCCAGCAGCCAAGACCGGGGGGGGCCCCACACCGGGGAGCTGTTTTTT
CASSQDRGGPHTGELFF
>-|-|TRBV19|TRBJ2-6
TGTGCCAGTACCAGTGGGGCGGCGGGGGCCAACGTCCTGACTTTC
CASTSGAAGANVLTF
>-|-|TRBV19|TRBJ2-1
TGTGCCAGTAGTAAGGGGAATGAGCAGTTCTTC
CASSKGNEQFF
>TRBD1|-|TRBV5-6|TRBJ2-1
TGTGCCAGCAGCCGGGACAGACCGGACAATGAGCAGTTCTTC
CASSRDRPDNEQFF
>-|-|TRBV7-3|TRBJ1-6
TGTGCCAGCAGCTCGTCCTATAATTCACCCCTCCACTTT
CASSSSYNSPLHF
>TRBD1|-|TRBV2|TRBJ1-5
TGTGCCAGCAGTGAGCAGGGGGGCAATCAGCCCCAGCATTTT
CASSEQGGNQPQHF
>-|-|TRBV9|TRBJ1-3
TGTGCCAGCAGCGCAGTTAGCTCTGGAAACACCATATATTTT
CASSAVSSGNTIYF
>-|once|TRBV5-4|TRBJ2-6
TGTGCCAGCGGAATCTCTGGGGCCAACGTCCTGACTTTC
CASGISGANVLTF
>-|-|TRBV5-8|TRBJ2-7
TGTGCCAGCAGCTTGGACTTACCAGACAGAGAGACCTACGAGCAGTACTTC
CASSLDLPDRETYEQYF
>TRBD2|-|TRBV4-2|TRBJ2-3
TGTGCCAGCAGCCAAGATCGAACTAGCGGGGGGGCCGTTACGCAGTATTTT
CASSQDRTSGGAVTQYF
>TRBD2|-|TRBV7-2|TRBJ2-3
TGTGCCAGCAGCTTACTAGCGGGGATTAGCACAGATACGCAGTATTTT
CASSLLAGISTDTQYF
>-|-|TRBV5-1|TRBJ1-1
TGCGCCAGCAGCTTGGGGACAGCGGGCTACACTGAAGCTTTCTTT
CASSLGTAGYTEAFF
>TRBD2|-|TRBV5-1|TRBJ2-3
TGCGCCAGCAGCTTGGTTAATAGCGGGGGAGCAGATACGCAGTATTTT
CASSLVNSGGADTQYF
>-|-|TRBV6-1|TRBJ1-1
TGTGCCAGCAGCAGTCATGGGCCCACTGAAGCTTTCTTT
CASSSHGPTEAFF
>TRBD1|once|TRBV9|TRBJ2-1
TGTGCCAGCAGCGGCCGGGACAGGGGCTCTTATGAGCAGTTCTTC
CASSGRDRGSYEQFF
>-|-|TRBV7-2|TRBJ1-5
TGTGCCAGCAGCTTAAAGGGGGAACAGCCCCAGCATTTT
CASSLKGEQPQHF
>-|-|TRBV4-2|TRBJ1-4
TGTGCCAGCAGCCAAGCGTCTAGACAGATGTGGGAAAAACTGTTTTTT
CASSQASRQMWEKLFF
>-|-|TRBV30|TRBJ1-5
TGTGCTTCTTCGGGGAGGGCAGGTTATCAGCCCCAGCATTTT
CASSGRAGYQPQHF
>-|-|TRBV9|TRBJ1-2
TGTGCCAGCAGCGTAGACGTCACAGGCGGTTACTATGGCTACACCTTC
CASSVDVTGGYYGYTF